This TCR beta chain was captured in a study of blood T cell repertoires in COVID-19. As for the study in general: From the United States, Italy and Spain came samples of acute and convalescent COVID-19. Sources were T cells, B-cell-depleted T cells, or PBMCs; the material itself was cDNA or gDNA.

In the original processing: Quantification of nucleated cells was approximated via reference gene primer amplification. Sequenced by immunoSEQ multiplex PCR; TCRdb stores in-frame clones only, minus some. V and J calls and clone size are as listed in that table; D and trimming were resolved from the DNA. In the table there are some 130,000 clones, roughly 90% of which are singletons. The CDR3 contains 14 residues. V lost 7 bases and J 4 bases, leaving 17 bases between the germline ends. CDR1 SGHRS and CDR2 YFSETQ come from the germline V gene. Sequencing was performed on peripheral blood. The receptor was derived from a man aged 45-65 years with active or convalescent COVID-19. The chain combines TRBV5-1 with TRBJ1-1; D remains unclear. Written as DNA, the CDR3 is TGCGCCAGCGGAGAGGGTTTAGCGGGCACTGAAGCTTTCTTT. The encoded protein is CASGEGLAGTEAFF.